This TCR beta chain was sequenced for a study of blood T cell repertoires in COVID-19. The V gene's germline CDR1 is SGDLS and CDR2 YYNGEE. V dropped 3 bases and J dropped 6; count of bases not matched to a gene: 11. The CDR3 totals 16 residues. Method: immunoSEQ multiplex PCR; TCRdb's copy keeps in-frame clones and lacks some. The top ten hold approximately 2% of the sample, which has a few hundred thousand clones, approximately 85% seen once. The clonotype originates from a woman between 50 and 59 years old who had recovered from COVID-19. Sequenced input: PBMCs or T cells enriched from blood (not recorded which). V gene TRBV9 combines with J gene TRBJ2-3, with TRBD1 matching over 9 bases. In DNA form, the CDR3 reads TGTGCCAGCAGCGCCCAAGGGACAGGGCGAACGGATACGCAGTATTTT. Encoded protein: CASSAQGTGRTDTQYF.